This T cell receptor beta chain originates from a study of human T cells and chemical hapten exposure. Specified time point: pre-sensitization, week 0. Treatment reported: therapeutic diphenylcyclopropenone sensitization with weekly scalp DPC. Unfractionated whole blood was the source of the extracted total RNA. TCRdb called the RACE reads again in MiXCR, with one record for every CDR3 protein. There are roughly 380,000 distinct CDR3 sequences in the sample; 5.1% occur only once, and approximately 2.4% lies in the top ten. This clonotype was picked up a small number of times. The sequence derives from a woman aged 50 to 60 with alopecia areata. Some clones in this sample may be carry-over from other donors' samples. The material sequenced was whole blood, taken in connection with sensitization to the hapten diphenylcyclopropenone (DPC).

The chain's CDR3 is CSATADRGSTDTQYF. The CDR3 DNA sequence: TGCAGTGCGACGGCGGACAGGGGAAGCACAGATACGCAGTATTTT. The V gene is TRBV20-1, the J gene TRBJ2-3; 9 positions agree with TRBD1. This CDR3 region has 15 residues. CDR1 is DFQATT and CDR2 is SNEGSKA in the germline V gene (reference sequence). V dropped 6 bases and J dropped 0; count of bases not matched to a gene: 7.